The 2 T cell receptor beta chains below come from one sample, sequenced in a study of T cells in Graves' hyperthyroidism and ophthalmopathy. RNA transcripts served as the template for amplifying TCR beta CDR3 regions. When the TCR CDR3 underwent first-round RT-PCR, the HTBI primer set was used. TCRdb fed the multiplex PCR reads into MiXCR, producing one record per CDR3 protein. The data hold about 200,000 distinct CDR3 sequences, with about 16% observed a single time. The sequencing input was blood. The source of these receptors is a man in his forties with Graves' hyperthyroidism.

In this sample, this clonotype turned up many times. The rearrangement joins TRBV28 to TRBJ1-5; D not certain. V dropped 3 bases and J dropped 6 bases, with 12 bases sitting between them. This CDR3 has 14 amino acids. From germline, CDR1 is MDHEN and CDR2 SYDVKM. For the CDR3, the DNA is TGTGCCAGCAGTTTCGGAGGTGGGGTTCAGCCCCAGCATTTT. This sequence encodes CASSFGGGVQPQHF.

The CDR3, as DNA: TGTGCCTGGAGTGTACAACGGAATGGGCAGCCCCAGCATTTT. Translation gives CAWSVQRNGQPQHF. This rearrangement joins TRBV30 to TRBJ1-5; the D is unclear. Germline loops: CDR1 GTSNPN, CDR2 SVGIG (reference sequence). V lost 0 bases, J lost 7 bases, and 13 bases lay in between. CDR3 length: 14 residues.